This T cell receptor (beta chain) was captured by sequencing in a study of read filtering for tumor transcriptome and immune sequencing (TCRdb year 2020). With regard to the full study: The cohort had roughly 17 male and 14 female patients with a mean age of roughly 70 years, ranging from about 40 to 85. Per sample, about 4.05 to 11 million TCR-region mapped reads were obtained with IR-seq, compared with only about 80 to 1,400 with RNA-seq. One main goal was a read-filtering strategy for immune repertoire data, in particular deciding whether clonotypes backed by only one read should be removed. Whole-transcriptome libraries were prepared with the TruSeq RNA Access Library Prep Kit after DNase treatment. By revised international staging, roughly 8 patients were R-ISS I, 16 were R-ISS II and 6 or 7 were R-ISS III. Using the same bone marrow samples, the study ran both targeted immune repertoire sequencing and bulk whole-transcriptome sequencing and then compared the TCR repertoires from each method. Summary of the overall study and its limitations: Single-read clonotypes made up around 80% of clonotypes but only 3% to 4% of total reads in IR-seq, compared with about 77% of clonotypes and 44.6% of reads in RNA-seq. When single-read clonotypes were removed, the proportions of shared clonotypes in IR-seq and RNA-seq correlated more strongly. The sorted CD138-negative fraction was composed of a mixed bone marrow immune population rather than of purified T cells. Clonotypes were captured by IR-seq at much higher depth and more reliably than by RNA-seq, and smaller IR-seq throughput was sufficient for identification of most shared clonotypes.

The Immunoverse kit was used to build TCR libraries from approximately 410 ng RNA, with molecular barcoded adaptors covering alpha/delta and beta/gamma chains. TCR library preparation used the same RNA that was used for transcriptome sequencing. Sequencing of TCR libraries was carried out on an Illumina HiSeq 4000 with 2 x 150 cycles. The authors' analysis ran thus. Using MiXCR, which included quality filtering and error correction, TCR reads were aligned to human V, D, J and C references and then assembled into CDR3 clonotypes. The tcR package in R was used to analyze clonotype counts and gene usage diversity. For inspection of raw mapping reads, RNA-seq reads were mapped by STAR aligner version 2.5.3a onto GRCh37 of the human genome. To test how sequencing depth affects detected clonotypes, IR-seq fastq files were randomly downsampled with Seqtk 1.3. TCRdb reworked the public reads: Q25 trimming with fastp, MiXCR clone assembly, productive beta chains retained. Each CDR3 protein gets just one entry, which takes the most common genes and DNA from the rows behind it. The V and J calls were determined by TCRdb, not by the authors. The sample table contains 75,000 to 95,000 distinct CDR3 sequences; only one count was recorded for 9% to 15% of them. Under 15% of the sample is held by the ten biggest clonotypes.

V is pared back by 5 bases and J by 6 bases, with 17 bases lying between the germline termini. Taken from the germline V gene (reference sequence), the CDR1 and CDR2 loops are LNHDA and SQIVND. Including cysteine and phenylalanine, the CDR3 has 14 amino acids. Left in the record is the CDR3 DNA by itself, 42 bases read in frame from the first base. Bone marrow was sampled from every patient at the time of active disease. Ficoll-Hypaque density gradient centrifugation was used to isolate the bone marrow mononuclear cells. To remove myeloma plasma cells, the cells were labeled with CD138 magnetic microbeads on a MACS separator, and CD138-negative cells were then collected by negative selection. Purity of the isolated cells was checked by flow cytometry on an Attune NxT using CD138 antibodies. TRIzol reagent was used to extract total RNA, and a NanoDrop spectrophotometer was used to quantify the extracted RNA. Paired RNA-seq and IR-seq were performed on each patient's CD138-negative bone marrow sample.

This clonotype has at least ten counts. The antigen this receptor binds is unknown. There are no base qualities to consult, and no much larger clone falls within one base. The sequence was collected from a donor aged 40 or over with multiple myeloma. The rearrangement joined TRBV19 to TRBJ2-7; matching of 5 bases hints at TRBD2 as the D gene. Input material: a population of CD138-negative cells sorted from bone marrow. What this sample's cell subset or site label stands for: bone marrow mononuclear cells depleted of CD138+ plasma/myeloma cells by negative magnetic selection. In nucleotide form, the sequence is TGTGCCAGTAGTTGGAGGAACGGGTATCGCGAGCAGTACTTC. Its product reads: CASSWRNGYREQYF.